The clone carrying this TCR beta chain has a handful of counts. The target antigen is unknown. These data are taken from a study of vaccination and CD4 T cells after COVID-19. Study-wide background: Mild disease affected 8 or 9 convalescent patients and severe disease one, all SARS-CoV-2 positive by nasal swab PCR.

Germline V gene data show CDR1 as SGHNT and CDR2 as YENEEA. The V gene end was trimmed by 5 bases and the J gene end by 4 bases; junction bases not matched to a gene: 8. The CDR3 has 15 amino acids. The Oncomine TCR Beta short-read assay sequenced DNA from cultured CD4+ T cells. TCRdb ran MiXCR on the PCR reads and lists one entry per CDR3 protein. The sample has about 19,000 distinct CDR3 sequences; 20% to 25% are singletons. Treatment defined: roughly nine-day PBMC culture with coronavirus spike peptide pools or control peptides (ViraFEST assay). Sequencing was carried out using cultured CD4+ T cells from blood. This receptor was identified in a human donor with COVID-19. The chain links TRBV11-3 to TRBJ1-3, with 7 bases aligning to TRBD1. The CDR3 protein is CASSDRQGPGNTIYF. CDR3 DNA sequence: TGTGCCAGCAGCGACAGACAGGGACCGGGAAACACCATATATTTT.